The sequence of this TCR beta chain was determined in a study of shared clonotypes between healthy human individuals. Study observations and caveats: Naive subsets tended to show greater estimated richness than memory subsets.

In the authors' methods: With immunoSEQ giving junction-only sequences and no quality scores, filtering differed. Profiling relied on immunoSEQ multiplex PCR, and the TCRdb table lists in-frame clones only, not all of them. V, J and clone size were drawn from that table, and D and trimming were deduced from the DNA. The repertoire includes some 2.4 million clones, 93% of them detected once, and roughly 0.39% sits in the top ten. Note on this clone: Its antigen is as yet unknown.

From CD4+ cells came CD45RA+ naive and CD45RA-negative memory subsets. Germline V gene sequence: CDR1 SEHNR, CDR2 FQNEAQ (reference sequence). V was pared by 3 bases and J by 4 bases, with 12 bases between. This CDR3 is 14 amino acids long. V gene TRBV7-9 combines with J gene TRBJ1-1; perhaps TRBD1 as D (6 bases). Sequencing input: naive CD4+ T cells from PBMCs. Subset indicated: CD45RA+ positively selected. The source is a man between 18 and 35 years old in good health. Some clones in this sample may be carry-over from other donors' samples. The CDR3 is CASSFGGLGTEAFF. CDR3 bases: TGTGCCAGCAGCTTTGGGGGGCTAGGCACTGAAGCTTTCTTT.